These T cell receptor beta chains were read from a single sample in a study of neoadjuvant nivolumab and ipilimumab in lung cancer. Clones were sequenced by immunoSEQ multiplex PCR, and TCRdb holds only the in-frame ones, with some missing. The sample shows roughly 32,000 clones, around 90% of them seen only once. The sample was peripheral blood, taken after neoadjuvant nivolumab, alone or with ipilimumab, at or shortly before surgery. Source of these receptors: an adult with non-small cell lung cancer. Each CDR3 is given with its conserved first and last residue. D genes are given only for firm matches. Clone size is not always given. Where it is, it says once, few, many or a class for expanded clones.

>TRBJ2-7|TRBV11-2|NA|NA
TGTGCCAGCAGCTTAATAGGGGCCAACGAGCAGTACTTC
CASSLIGANEQYF
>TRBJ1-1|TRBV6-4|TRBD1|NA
TGTGCCAGCAGTGACTCAACAGGGGGCCGCCCGTTCCCGAACACTGAAGCTTTCTTT
CASSDSTGGRPFPNTEAFF
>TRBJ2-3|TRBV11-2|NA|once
TGTGCCAGCGGACGGACCAGCACAGATACGCAGTATTTT
CASGRTSTDTQYF
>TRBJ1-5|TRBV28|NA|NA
TGTGCCAGCAGTTTATCGGGAAGCCAACATCAGCCCCAGCATTTT
CASSLSGSQHQPQHF
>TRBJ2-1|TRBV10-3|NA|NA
TGTGCCATCAGTGCCTCGAATGAGCAGTTCTTC
CAISASNEQFF
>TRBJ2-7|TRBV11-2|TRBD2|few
TGTGCCAGCAGCTTAGTCGCTAGCGGGAGCTACGAGCAGTACTTC
CASSLVASGSYEQYF
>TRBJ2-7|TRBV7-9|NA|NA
TGTGCCAGCAGCTTTGACAGTCGCTACGAGCAGTACTTC
CASSFDSRYEQYF
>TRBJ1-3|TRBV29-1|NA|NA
TGCAGCGTTTCTGGACTCCGGAATGGAAACACCATATATTTT
CSVSGLRNGNTIYF
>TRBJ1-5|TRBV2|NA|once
TGTGCCAGCAAGGGCGGTGCGGGTCCCCAGCATTTT
CASKGGAGPQHF
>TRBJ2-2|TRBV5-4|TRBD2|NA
TGTGCCAGTACTCCAGCGGGAACGAACACCGGGGAGCTGTTTTTT
CASTPAGTNTGELFF
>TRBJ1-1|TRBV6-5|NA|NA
TGTGCCAGCAGTTACTCCAGGGCCGGGGCCACTGAAGCTTTCTTT
CASSYSRAGATEAFF
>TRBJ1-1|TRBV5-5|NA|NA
TGTGCCAGCAGCTTGATAGGAGTAGGCACTGAAGCTTTCTTT
CASSLIGVGTEAFF
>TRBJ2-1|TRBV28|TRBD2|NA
TGTGCCAGCAGTCCCCTTAGGGCGTCTAGCGGGAGACGGGAGCAGTTCTTC
CASSPLRASSGRREQFF
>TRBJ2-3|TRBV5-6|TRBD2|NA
TGTGCCAGCAGCCTTTATGGACTAGCGGGAGTTGAAGATACGCAGTATTTT
CASSLYGLAGVEDTQYF
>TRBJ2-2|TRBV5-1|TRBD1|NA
TGCGCCAGCAGCTTGGGACAGGGGGTAGAGACCGGGGAGCTGTTTTTT
CASSLGQGVETGELFF
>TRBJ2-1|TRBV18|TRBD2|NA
TGTGCCAGCTCATTCACTAGCGGGATATACAATGAGCAGTTCTTC
CASSFTSGIYNEQFF
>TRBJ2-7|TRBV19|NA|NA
TGTGCCAGCTCCTCCCCCGGGAATATCCACGAGCAGTACTTC
CASSSPGNIHEQYF
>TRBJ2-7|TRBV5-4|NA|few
TGTGCCAGCAGCATTAATAGGGGGAGCTACGAGCAGTACTTC
CASSINRGSYEQYF
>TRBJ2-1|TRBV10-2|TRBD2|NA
TGCGCCAGCAGGGTTGTTCTAGCGGGAAGGGTCAATGAGCAGTTCTTC
CASRVVLAGRVNEQFF
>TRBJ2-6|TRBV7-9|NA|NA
TGTGCCAGCAGCTCACGGGACCCACGGGCTGGGGCCAACGTCCTGACTTTC
CASSSRDPRAGANVLTF
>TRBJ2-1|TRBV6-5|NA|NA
TGTGCCAGCAGTTATTGGGTCTCCACGGGAGCAAATGAGCAGTTCTTC
CASSYWVSTGANEQFF
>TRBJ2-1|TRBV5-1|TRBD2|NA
TGCGCCAGCAGCTTGGTCCTAGCGGGAGCCCACAATGAGCAGTTCTTC
CASSLVLAGAHNEQFF
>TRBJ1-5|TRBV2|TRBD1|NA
TGTGCCAGCAGTGCGGACAGGGCAAATAATCAGCCCCAGCATTTT
CASSADRANNQPQHF
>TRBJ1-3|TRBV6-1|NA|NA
TGTGCCAGCAGTGAAGCCTTAGGGGGTGGTGGAAACACCATATATTTT
CASSEALGGGGNTIYF
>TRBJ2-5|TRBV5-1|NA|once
TGCGCCAGCAGCTTCGAACAGGGCCCCCAAGAGACCCAGTACTTC
CASSFEQGPQETQYF
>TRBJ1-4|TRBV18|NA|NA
TGTGCCAGCTCATCTGGACAGACGTCTAATGAAAAACTGTTTTTT
CASSSGQTSNEKLFF
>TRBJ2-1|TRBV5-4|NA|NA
TGTGCCAGCAGCCTTTCGACTGGTTCCTACAATGAGCAGTTCTTC
CASSLSTGSYNEQFF
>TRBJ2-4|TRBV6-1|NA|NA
TGTGCCAGCAGTGGATCAACGGTGGGCATTCAGTACTTC
CASSGSTVGIQYF
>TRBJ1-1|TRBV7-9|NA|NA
TGTGCCAGCAGCCCGAACTTACAGGGAATGGAAGCTTTCTTT
CASSPNLQGMEAFF
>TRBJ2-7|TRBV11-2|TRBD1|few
TGTGCCAGCAGATCCGGGACAGGGGGCAGTGAGCAGTACTTC
CASRSGTGGSEQYF
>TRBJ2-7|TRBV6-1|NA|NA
TGTGCCAGCAGTGAAAGAGGGCGCGAGCAGTACTTC
CASSERGREQYF
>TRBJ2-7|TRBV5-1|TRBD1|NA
TGCGCCAGCAGCTTGTGGTCTGACAGGGACTACGAGCAGTACTTC
CASSLWSDRDYEQYF
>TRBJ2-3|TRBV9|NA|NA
TGTGCCAGCAGCGTAGGGGGTTCCGGGAGTACGACAGATACGCAGTATTTT
CASSVGGSGSTTDTQYF
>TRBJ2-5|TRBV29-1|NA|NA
TGCAGCGTCCGGGTGGGGGGGACCCAGTACTTC
CSVRVGGTQYF
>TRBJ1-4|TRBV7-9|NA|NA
TGTGCCAGCAGTTTGGGACTGAATAATGAAAAACTGTTTTTT
CASSLGLNNEKLFF
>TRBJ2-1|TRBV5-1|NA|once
TGCGCCAGCAGCTTGGGGGGAGTACCCTACAATGAGCAGTTCTTC
CASSLGGVPYNEQFF
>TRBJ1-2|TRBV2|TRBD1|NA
TGTGCCAGCAGTTCCGGGACAGTGAACGGCTACACCTTC
CASSSGTVNGYTF
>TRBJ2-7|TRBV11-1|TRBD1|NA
TGTGCCAGCAGCGCGAGGGGGCTGGGAGAGCAGTACTTC
CASSARGLGEQYF